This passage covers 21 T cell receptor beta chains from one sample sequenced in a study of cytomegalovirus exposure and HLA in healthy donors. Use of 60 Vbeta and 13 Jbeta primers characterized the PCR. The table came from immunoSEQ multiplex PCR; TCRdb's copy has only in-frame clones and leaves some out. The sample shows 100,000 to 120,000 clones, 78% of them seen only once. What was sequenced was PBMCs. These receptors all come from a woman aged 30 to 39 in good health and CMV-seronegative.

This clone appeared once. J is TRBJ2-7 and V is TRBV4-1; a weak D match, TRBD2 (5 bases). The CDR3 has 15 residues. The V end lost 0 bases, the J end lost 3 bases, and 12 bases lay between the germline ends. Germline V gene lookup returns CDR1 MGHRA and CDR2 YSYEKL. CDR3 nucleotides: TGCGCCAGCAGCCAAGATCGAGGGAGCGTCTACGAGCAGTACTTC. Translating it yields CASSQDRGSVYEQYF.

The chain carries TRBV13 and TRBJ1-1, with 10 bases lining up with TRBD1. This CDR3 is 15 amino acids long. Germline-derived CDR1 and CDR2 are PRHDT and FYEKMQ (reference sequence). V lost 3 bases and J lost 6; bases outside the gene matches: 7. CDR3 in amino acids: CASSFAGQGRPEAFF. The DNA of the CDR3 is TGTGCCAGCAGCTTCGCGGGACAGGGGCGGCCTGAAGCTTTCTTT.

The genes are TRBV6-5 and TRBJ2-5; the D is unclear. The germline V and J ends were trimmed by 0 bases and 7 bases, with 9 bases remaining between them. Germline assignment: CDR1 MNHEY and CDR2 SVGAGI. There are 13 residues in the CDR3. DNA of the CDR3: TGTGCCAGCAGTTACTCTTCTAGTTCGACCCAGTACTTC. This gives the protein CASSYSSSSTQYF.

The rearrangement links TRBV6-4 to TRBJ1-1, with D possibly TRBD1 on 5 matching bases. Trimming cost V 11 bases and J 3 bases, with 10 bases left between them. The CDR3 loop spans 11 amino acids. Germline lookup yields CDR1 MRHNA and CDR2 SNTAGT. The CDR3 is CALGQYTEAFF. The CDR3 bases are TGTGCCCTGGGGCAGTACACTGAAGCTTTCTTT.

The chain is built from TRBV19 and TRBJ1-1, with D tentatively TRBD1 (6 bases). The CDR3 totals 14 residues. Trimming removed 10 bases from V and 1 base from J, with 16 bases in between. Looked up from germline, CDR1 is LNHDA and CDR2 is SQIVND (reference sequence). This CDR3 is CATGETGWNTEAFF. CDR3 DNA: TGTGCCACCGGCGAAACAGGGTGGAACACTGAAGCTTTCTTT.

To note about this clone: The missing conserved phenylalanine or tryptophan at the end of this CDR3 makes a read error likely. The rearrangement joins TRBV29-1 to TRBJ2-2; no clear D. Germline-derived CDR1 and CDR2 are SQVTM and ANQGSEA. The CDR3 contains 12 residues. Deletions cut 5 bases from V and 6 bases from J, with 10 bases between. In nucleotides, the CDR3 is TGCAGCGTTCGTCCTGGTTCCGGGGAGCTGTTTGTT. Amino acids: CSVRPGSGELFV.

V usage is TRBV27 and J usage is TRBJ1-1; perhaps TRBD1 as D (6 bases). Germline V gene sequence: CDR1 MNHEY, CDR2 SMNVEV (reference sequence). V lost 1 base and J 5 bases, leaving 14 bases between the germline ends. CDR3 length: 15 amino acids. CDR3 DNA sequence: TGTGCCAGCAGTTTATATGAGGGGGTGATTACTGAAGCTTTCTTT. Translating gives CASSLYEGVITEAFF.

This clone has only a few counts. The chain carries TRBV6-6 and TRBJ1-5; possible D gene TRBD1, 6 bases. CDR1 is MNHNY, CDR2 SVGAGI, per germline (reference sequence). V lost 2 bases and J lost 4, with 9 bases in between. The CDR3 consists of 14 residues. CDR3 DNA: TGTGCCAGCAGTTACACAGGGACGAATCAGCCCCAGCATTTT. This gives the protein CASSYTGTNQPQHF.

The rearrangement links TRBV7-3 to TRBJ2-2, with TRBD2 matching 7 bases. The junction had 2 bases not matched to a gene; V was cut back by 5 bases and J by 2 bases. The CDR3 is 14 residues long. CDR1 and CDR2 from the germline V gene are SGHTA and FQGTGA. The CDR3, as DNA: TGTGCCAGCAGCGGGGGGGACAACACCGGGGAGCTGTTTTTT. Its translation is CASSGGDNTGELFF.

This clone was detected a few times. CDR3 protein: CASSFTGGWTSGNTIYF. CDR3 in DNA: TGTGCCAGCAGCTTTACAGGGGGATGGACCTCTGGAAACACCATATATTTT. The J gene is TRBJ1-3, the V gene TRBV7-9, with 8 bases identical to TRBD1. CDR1 SEHNR and CDR2 FQNEAQ come from the germline V gene (reference sequence). The CDR3 is 17 amino acids. V gave up 3 bases and J gave up 0 bases; unmatched junction bases: 7.

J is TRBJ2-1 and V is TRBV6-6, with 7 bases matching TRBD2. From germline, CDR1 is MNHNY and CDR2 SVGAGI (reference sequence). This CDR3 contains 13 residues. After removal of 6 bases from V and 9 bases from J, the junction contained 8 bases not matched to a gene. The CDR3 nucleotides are TGTGCCAGCAGCCCCGCCACGGGAGGTGAGCAGTTCTTC. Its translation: CASSPATGGEQFF.

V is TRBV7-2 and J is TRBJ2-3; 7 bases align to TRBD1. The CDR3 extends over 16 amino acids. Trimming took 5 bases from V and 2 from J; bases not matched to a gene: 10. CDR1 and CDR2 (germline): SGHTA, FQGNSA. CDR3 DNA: TGTGCCAGCAGCACTGCCGGGACAGTTTACACAGATACGCAGTATTTT. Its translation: CASSTAGTVYTDTQYF.

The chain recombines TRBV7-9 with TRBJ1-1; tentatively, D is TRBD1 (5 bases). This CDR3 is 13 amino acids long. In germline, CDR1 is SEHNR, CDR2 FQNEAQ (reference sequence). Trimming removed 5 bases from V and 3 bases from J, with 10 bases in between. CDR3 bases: TGTGCCAGCAGCAGAGGAGGGGACACTGAAGCTTTCTTT. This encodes CASSRGGDTEAFF.

The CDR3 bases are TGTGCCAGCAGCTCAGGGACAGGGCGGGCTAATGAAAAACTGTTTTTT. It yields the protein CASSSGTGRANEKLFF. V usage is TRBV5-4 and J usage is TRBJ1-4, with 9 bases matching TRBD1. Trimming cost V 3 bases and J 3 bases; bases outside gene matches: 6. Per germline, CDR1 SGHNT and CDR2 YYREEE (reference sequence). This CDR3 is built from 16 residues.

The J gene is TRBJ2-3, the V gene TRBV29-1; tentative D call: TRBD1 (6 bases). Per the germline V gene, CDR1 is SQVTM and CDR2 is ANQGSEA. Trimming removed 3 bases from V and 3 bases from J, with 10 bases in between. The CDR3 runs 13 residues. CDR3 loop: CSVEWGRTDTQYF. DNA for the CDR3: TGCAGCGTTGAGTGGGGGCGGACAGATACGCAGTATTTT.

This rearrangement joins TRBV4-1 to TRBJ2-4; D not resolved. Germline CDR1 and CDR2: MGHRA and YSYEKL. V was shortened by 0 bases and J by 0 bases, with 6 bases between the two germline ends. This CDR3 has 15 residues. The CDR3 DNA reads TGCGCCAGCAGCCAAGATCAGATAGCCAAAAACATTCAGTACTTC. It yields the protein CASSQDQIAKNIQYF.

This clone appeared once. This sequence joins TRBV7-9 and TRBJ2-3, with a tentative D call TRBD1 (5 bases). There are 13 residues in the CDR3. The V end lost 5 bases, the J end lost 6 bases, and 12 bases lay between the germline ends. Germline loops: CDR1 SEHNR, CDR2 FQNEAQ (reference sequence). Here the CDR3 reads CASSQQGTDTQYF. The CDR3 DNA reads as TGTGCCAGCAGCCAGCAGGGTACGGATACGCAGTATTTT.

In nucleotides, the CDR3 is TGTGCCAGCAGTTACTCGTTGGTAGCGCAATACAATGAGCAGTTCTTC. It yields the protein CASSYSLVAQYNEQFF. The V and J genes are TRBV6-6 and TRBJ2-1; a possible D gene is TRBD2 (5 bases). This CDR3 spans 16 amino acids. Trimming pared 0 bases from V and 4 bases from J, leaving 13 bases between. CDR1 is MNHNY and CDR2 is SVGAGI in the germline V gene (reference sequence).

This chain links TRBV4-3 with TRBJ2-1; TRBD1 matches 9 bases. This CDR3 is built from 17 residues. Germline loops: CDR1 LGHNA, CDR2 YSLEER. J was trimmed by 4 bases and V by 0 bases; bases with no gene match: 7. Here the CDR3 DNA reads TGCGCCAGCAGCCAAGATCGTTGGGGGACAGGGTACAATGAGCAGTTCTTC. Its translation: CASSQDRWGTGYNEQFF.

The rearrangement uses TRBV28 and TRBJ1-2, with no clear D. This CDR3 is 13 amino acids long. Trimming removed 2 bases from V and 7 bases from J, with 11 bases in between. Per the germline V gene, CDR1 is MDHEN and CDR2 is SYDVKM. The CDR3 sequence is CASSLRQTGGYTF. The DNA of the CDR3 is TGTGCCAGCAGTTTACGCCAAACGGGTGGCTACACCTTC.

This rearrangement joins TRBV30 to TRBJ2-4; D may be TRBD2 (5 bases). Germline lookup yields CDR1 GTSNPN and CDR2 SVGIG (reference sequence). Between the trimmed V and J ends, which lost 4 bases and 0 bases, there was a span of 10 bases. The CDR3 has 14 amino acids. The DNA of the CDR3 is TGTGCCTGGACACGGGGAGAAGCCAAAAACATTCAGTACTTC. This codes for CAWTRGEAKNIQYF.